This T cell receptor beta chain was sequenced in a study of CD8+ T cells in alopecia areata. Findings of the study overall: Scalp samples also yield sequences from resident alphabeta T cells of normal skin. Scalp and blood samples kept many expanded lesional clones throughout tofacitinib.

Concerning this clone itself: Antigen specificity is unknown.

Treatment noted: oral pan-JAK inhibitor, 5-10 mg twice daily. Once RNA had been extracted, it was reverse transcribed into cDNA to act as the sequencing template. Method: immunoSEQ multiplex PCR; TCRdb's copy keeps in-frame clones and lacks some. The sample comprises about 120,000 clones, about 54% of which are singletons, and just under 30% rests with the top ten. This specimen consisted of CD8+ T cells sorted from blood, obtained at week 4, from a patient treated with tofacitinib. This receptor was taken from a human donor with alopecia areata.

CDR3 nucleotide sequence: TGTGCCAGTAGTATCCCCACAGCCTGGTTTGAAGCTTTCTTT. This codes for CASSIPTAWFEAFF. The rearrangement uses TRBV19 and TRBJ1-1; D ambiguous. V was clipped by 3 bases and J by 7 bases, with 15 bases between them. The CDR3 runs 14 residues. The germline gives CDR1 LNHDA, CDR2 SQIVND (reference sequence).